This record covers a single T cell receptor (beta chain). Its specificity is unknown. The record originates from a study of tumor-infiltrating lymphocytes in localized non-small cell lung cancer. Notes on the study in general: Tumors had more T cell infiltration than uninvolved lung, per TCRbeta sequencing and CD3 counts. Only some patients had TCR sequencing, depending on available tissue.

This CDR3 has 14 amino acids. The germline V and J ends were trimmed by 2 bases and 3 bases, with 11 bases remaining between them. Germline assignment: CDR1 GTSNPN and CDR2 SVGIG (reference sequence). Measured with immunoSEQ multiplex PCR; TCRdb has only the in-frame clones, and not every one. Of 21,000 or so clones listed, 60% to 80% are singletons. The chain joins TRBV30 to TRBJ1-5; weak D call: TRBD1 (6 bases). Input material: lung tumor tissue. The clonotype was recovered from a human donor with non-small cell lung cancer. The chain's CDR3 is CAWSLDSSNQPQHF. CDR3 sequence (DNA): TGTGCCTGGAGTTTGGACAGTTCCAATCAGCCCCAGCATTTT.